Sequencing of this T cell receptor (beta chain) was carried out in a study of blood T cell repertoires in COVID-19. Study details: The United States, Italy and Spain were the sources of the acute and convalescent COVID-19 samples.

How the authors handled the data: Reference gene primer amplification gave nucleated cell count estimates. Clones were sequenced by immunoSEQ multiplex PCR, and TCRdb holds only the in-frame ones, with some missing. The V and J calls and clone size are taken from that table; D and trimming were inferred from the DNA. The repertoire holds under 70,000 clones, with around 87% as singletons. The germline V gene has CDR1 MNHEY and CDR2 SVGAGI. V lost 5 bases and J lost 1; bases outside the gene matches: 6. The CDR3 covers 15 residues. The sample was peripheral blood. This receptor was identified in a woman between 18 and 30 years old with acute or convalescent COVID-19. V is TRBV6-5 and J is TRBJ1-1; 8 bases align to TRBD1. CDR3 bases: TGTGCCAGCAGTCTTGGACAGGGAAGGAACACTGAAGCTTTCTTT. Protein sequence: CASSLGQGRNTEAFF.